This TCR beta chain is drawn from a study of regulatory T cells in long-lasting Graves disease. Background on the study: Antithyroid drug intake by newly diagnosed Graves' patients had lasted under 3 months. Study-wide results and caveats: New patients shared fewer public clonotypes (over 900) than persistent patients did (approximately 3,000). The analysis examined peripheral blood only and excluded thyroid tissue.

Time point: newly diagnosed GD, antithyroid drugs for less than 3 months. PBMC RNA was the source of the TCR library. The CDR3 contains 15 residues. Germline assignment: CDR1 GTSNPN and CDR2 SVGIG (reference sequence). Trimming stripped 0 bases from V and 0 bases from J, with 12 bases between. This clonotype has only a few counts. What it recognizes is unknown. According to the study, TCR beta libraries were built with iRepertoire HTBI primers and CDR3-region Arm-PCR. TCRdb re-called the multiplex PCR reads through MiXCR, storing one row per CDR3 protein. Of 400,000 to 500,000 distinct CDR3 sequences in the sample, approximately 15% were seen once. Separately, the same data were catalogued under a study of T cells in Graves' hyperthyroidism and ophthalmopathy.

The chain is built from TRBV30 and TRBJ2-7; D is undetermined. The clonotype was recovered from a woman between 40 and 55 years old with Graves disease. The material sequenced was peripheral blood mononuclear cells (PBMCs), taken at new diagnosis, from a patient treated with antithyroid drugs. The CDR3 spells CAWSVPRLSSYEQYF. CDR3 nucleotides: TGTGCCTGGAGTGTTCCCAGACTCAGCTCCTACGAGCAGTACTTC.